Detailed here is one T cell receptor (beta chain). This clonotype was picked up many times. The clone's antigen remains unknown. One base away there is no much larger clone; base qualities are not given. This entry comes from a study of T cells in Graves' hyperthyroidism and ophthalmopathy (dated by TCRdb to about 2019). For context, the study as a whole: Peripheral blood samples were taken at the time of initial diagnosis, prior to any treatment. A discovery cohort of fewer than 110 patients, about 40 with Graves' ophthalmopathy and 57 with stable Graves' hyperthyroidism, was used to find distinguishing TCR V-J signatures. Prospective prediction of ophthalmopathy was tested in an independent validation cohort consisting of fewer than 20 hyperthyroidism patients and approximately 16 patients who later progressed to ophthalmopathy. For training and testing, the 100 patients in the discovery cohort were randomly divided in a 7:3 ratio. In more than 5 Graves' hyperthyroidism patients, the study also compared T-cell repertoires from thyroid tissue with T-cell repertoires from blood. After blood sampling, hyperthyroidism patients were treated with methimazole at a starting dose of 30 mg daily, and ophthalmopathy patients were treated with high-dose intravenous methylprednisolone. According to the paper, TCR Vbeta CDR3 sequencing was carried out on about 140 peripheral blood samples, which came from fewer than 50 ophthalmopathy, approximately 72 hyperthyroidism and approximately 17 progressor patients.

The TCR beta CDR3 regions were amplified from the RNA transcripts. The first round of RT-PCR for the TCR CDR3 was performed with the HTBI primer set and the Qiagen OneStep RT-PCR kit. A second multiplex PCR round built the libraries, followed by size selection and purification. Sequencing of the libraries was done on an Illumina HiSeq2000 using paired-end 100 bp reads. The original methods were these. SOAPnuke was used to process the raw data, throwing out any read that contained adapters or uncalled bases, had a mean Phred below 15, or lacked an exact constant-primer or identifier match. COPE v1.2.5 was used to merge the high-quality paired reads, and each unique nucleotide sequence was defined as a clonotype. Clonotypes were aligned to IMGT TRBV, TRBD and TRBJ reference segments using MiTCR v1.1. Analysis was restricted to V-J combinations with a frequency above 0.0001, which covered approximately 99% of repertoires. A TCS score was defined as the ratio of F50 (clonal expansion) to E x V (chaos), with BLOSUM62-based TCRdist applied between CDR3 peptides within each V-J. Welch's t-statistics and random forest reduced 514 V-J features to some 14, which were used in a naive Bayes classifier (R e1071). Using fastp at Q25 and MiXCR, TCRdb reprocessed the public reads and kept productive beta chains. Rows with one shared CDR3 protein collapse into an entry with the most common genes and DNA. The V and J calls and clone size are TCRdb's, not the authors'. Present in this sample are 300,000 or so distinct CDR3 sequences, around 20% of which were seen just once. The leading ten clones occupy 50% of the sample.

Overall results and qualifications from the work: A model built on a 13 V-J signature distinguished ophthalmopathy from stable hyperthyroidism, reaching roughly 88% sensitivity and 81.08% specificity in cross-validation and 80%/75% in testing. Sample size was not statistically predetermined, and investigators were not blinded to group allocation. In validation, the model predicted progression to ophthalmopathy with roughly 70% sensitivity and about 72% specificity, a median of roughly seven months before onset. Most expanded thyroid clonotypes (frequency above 0.001) were also detected in blood, suggesting blood repertoires may reflect thyroid immune responses.

A patient counted as having stable Graves' hyperthyroidism if no progression to ophthalmopathy occurred over 18 months of follow-up. The hyperthyroidism patients were between 18 and 65 years old and newly diagnosed, with a disease duration of less than 2 months. Any patient with an uncontrolled infection, another autoimmune disease, pregnancy or lactation was excluded. Diagnoses relied on clinical symptoms, serum thyroxine and TRAb, thyroid ultrasound and orbital computed tomography. Ficoll-Paque density gradient centrifugation was used to isolate PBMCs from around 9.1 ml of fresh peripheral blood. Trizol reagent was used to extract total RNA, and RNA quality was then checked on an Agilent 2100 Bioanalyzer. What was sequenced was blood. This TCR derives from a woman aged 45-59 years with Graves' hyperthyroidism.

The bases read TGTGCCACCAGTGACTGGGACAGGCGAAATGAGCAGTTCTTC. It specifies CATSDWDRRNEQFF. The V and J genes are TRBV24-1 and TRBJ2-1; 8 of the junction bases match TRBD1. CDR3 length: 14 amino acids, cysteine to phenylalanine. Only the CDR3 portion is preserved as DNA: 42 bases, with reading frame beginning at the first base. The V end gives up 4 bases and the J end 7 bases, leaving 5 bases in the junction not matched to a gene. CDR1 and CDR2, looked up from the germline V gene, are KGHDR and SFDVKD.